This record covers a single T cell receptor (beta chain). Its antigen is not known. The sample originates from a study of T cell responses to AZD1222 COVID-19 vaccine. Study-wide findings and caveats: Spike-wide coverage was observed for vaccine-associated CD4 TCRs, with dominant responses at 160-218 and 743-854. Variant regions that are unmutated are reportedly the target of nearly half of spike-specific TCRs. Clonal diversity was possibly underestimated, and white British individuals and females predominated among donors. Sampling that yielded the repertoires occurred only after the peak T cell response.

Clones were sequenced by immunoSEQ multiplex PCR, and TCRdb holds only the in-frame ones, with some missing. The data hold about 99,000 clones, with around nine tenths observed a single time. Germline CDR1 LNHDA, CDR2 SQIVND (reference sequence). The J segment lost 0 bases and the V segment lost 6 bases, leaving 8 bases of the junction unmatched. The CDR3 has 16 amino acids. This specimen consisted of peripheral blood, obtained on day 0 of AZD1222 vaccination. This TCR was sampled from an adult in good health. The rearrangement links TRBV19 to TRBJ1-2, with 9 bases identical to TRBD1. CDR3 coding DNA: TGTGCCAGTAGAAGGACAGGGGAGAATCCTAACTATGGCTACACCTTC. It encodes CASRRTGENPNYGYTF. Supplemented by reference TRBV19 and TRBJ1-2, the full variable domain reads DGGITQSPKYLFRKEGQNVTLSCEQNLNHDAMYWYRQDPGQGLRLIYYSQIVNDFQKGDIAEGYSVSREKKESFPLTVTSAQKNPTAFYLCASRRTGENPNYGYTFGSGTRLTVV.